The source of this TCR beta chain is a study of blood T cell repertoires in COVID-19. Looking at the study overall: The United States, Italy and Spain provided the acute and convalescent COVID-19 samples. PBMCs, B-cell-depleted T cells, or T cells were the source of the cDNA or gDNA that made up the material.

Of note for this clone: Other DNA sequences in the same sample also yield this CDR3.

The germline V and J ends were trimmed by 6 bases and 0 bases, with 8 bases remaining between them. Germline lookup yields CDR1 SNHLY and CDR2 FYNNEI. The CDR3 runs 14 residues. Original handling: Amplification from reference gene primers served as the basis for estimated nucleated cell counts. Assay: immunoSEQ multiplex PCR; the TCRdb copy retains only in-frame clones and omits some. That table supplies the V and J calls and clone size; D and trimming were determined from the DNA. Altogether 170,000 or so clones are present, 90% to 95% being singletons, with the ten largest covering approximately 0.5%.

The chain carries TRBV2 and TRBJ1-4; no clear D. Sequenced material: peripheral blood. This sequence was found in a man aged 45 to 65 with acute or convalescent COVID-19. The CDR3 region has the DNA TGTGCCAGCAGGGAGGGATCAACTAATGAAAAACTGTTTTTT. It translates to CASREGSTNEKLFF.